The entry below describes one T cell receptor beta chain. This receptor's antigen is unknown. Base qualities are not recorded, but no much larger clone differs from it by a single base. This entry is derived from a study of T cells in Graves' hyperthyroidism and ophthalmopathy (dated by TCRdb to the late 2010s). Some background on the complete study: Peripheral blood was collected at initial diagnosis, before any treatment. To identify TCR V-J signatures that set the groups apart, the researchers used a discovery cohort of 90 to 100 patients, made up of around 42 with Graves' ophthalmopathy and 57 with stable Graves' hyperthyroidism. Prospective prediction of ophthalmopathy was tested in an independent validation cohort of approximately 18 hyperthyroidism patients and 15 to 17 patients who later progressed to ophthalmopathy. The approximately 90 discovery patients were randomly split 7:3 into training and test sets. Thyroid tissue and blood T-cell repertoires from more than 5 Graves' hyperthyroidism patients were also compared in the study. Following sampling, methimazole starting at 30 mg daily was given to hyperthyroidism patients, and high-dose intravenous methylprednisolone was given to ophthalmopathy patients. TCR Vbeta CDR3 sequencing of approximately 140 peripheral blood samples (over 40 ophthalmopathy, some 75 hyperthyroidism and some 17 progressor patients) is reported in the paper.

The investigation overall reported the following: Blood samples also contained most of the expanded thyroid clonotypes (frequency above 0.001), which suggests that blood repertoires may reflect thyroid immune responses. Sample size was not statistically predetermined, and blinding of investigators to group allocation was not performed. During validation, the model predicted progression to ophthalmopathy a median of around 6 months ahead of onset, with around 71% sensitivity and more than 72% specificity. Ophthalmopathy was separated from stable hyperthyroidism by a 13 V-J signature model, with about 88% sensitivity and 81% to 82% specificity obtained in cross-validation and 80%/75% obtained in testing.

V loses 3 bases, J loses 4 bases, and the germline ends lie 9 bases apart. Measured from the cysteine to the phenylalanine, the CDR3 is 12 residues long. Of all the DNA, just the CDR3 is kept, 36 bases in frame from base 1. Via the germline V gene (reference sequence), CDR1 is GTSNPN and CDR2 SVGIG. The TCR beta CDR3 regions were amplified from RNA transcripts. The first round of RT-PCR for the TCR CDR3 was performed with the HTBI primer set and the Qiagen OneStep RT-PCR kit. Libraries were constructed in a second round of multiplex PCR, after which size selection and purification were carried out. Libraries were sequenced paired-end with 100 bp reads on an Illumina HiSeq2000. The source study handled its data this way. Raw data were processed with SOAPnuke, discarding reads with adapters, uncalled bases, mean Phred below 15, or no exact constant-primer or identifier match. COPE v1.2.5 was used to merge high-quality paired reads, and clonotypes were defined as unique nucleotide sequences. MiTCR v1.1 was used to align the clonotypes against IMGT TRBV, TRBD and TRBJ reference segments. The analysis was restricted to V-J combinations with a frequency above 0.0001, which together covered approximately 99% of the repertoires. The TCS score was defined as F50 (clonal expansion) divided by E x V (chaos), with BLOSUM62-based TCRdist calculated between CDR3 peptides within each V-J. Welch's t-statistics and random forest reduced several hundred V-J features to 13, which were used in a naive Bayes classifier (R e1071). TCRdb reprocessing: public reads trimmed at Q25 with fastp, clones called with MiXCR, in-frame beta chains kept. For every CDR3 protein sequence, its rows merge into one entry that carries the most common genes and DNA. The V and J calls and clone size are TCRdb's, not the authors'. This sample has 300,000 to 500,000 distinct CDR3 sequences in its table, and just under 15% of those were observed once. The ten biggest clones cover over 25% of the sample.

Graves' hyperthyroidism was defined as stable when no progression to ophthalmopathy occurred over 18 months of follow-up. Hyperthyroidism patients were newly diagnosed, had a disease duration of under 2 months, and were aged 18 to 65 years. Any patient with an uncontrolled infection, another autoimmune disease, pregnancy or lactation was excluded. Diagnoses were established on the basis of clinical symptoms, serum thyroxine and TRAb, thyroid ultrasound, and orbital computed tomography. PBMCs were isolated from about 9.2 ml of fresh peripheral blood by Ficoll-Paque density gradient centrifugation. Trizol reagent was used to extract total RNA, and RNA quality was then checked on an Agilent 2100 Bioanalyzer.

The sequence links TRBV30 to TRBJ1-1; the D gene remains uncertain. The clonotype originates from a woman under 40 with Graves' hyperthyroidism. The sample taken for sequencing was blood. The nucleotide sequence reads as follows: TGTGCCTGGAGCTTTCTAATCACTGAAGCTTTCTTT. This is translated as CAWSFLITEAFF.